Below, one T cell receptor beta chain is given with its context. Looked up from germline, CDR1 is LGHDT and CDR2 is YNNKEL (reference sequence). V lost 0 bases, J lost 1 base, and 4 bases lay in between. The CDR3 has 14 residues. The data stem from a study of patients and donors after allogeneic stem cell transplantation. MiXCR was run by TCRdb on the RT-PCR reads, yielding one entry per CDR3 protein. Among over 200,000 distinct CDR3 sequences listed, over 30% were seen once. This rearrangement joins TRBV3-1 to TRBJ1-5; D gene uncertain. Sequenced sample: blood, either unsorted or a sorted T cell fraction (not recorded which). The source of this sequence is a human donor who was either an allogeneic HSCT recipient or a stem cell or donor lymphocyte infusion donor (not recorded which). It is not recorded whose cells these are; they may come from a transplant donor. Here the CDR3 DNA reads TGTGCCAGCAGCCAAGAGCACAGCAATCAGCCCCAGCATTTT. Translating gives CASSQEHSNQPQHF.